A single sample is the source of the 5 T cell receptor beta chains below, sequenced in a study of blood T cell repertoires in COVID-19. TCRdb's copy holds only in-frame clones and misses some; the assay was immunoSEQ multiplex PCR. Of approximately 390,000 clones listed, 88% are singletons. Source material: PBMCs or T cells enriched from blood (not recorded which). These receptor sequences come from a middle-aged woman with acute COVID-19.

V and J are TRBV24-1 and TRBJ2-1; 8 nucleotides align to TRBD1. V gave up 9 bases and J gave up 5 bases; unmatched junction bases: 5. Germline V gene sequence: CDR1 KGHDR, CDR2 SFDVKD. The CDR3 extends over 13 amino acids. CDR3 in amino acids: CATGTGSDNEQFF. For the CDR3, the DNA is TGTGCCACCGGGACAGGATCGGACAATGAGCAGTTCTTC.

In DNA form, the CDR3 reads TGTGCCAGCAGCCTTGAAGTTGGGACAGGGTCTCGGCCCCAGCATTTT. It translates to CASSLEVGTGSRPQHF. The V call is TRBV2, the J call TRBJ1-5, with TRBD1 identical over 9 bases. The ends lost 6 bases at V and 9 bases at J; junction bases unmatched: 15. CDR3 size: 16 residues. Germline lookup yields CDR1 SNHLY and CDR2 FYNNEI. The full variable domain, its missing parts supplied by reference TRBV2 and TRBJ1-5, is EPEVTQTPSHQVTQMGQEVILRCVPISNHLYFYWYRQILGQKVEFLVSFYNNEISEKSEIFDDQFSVERPDGSNFTLKIRSTKLEDSAMYFCASSLEVGTGSRPQHFGDGTRLSIL.

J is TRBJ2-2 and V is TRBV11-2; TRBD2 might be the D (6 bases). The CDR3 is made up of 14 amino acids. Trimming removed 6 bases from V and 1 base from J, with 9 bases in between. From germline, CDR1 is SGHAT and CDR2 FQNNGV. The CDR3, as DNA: TGTGCCAGCAGTACGGGACTGAACACCGGGGAGCTGTTTTTT. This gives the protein CASSTGLNTGELFF.

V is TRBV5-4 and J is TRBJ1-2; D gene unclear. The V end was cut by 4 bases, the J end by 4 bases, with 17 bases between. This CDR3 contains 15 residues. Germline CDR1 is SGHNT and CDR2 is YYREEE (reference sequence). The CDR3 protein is CASSHRGWAFYGYTF. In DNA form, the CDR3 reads TGTGCCAGCAGCCACCGAGGGTGGGCCTTCTATGGCTACACCTTC. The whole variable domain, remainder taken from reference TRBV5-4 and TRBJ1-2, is ETGVTQSPTHLIKTRGQQVTLRCSSQSGHNTVSWYQQALGQGPQFIFQYYREEENGRGNFPPRFSGLQFPNYSSELNVNALELDDSALYLCASSHRGWAFYGYTFGSGTRLTVV.

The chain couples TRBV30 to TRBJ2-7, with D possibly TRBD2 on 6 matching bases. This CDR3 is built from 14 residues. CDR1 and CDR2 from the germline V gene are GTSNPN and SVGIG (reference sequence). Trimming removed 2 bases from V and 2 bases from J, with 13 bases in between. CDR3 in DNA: TGTGCCTGGAGTACCAATAGCGGCCCCTACGAGCAGTACTTC. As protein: CAWSTNSGPYEQYF.